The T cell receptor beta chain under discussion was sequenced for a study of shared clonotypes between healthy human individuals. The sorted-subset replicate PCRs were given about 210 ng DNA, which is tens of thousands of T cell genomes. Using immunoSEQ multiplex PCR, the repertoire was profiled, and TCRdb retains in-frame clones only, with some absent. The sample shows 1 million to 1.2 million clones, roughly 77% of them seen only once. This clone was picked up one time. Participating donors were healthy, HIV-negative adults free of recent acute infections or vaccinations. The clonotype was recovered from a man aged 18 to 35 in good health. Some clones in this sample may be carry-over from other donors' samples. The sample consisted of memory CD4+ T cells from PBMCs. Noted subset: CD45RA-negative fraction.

For the CDR3, the DNA is TGTGCCAGCAGTCCCCATAGCGGGAGTGGGTCCGAGCAGTACTTC. The encoded protein is CASSPHSGSGSEQYF. V usage is TRBV6-1 and J usage is TRBJ2-7, with 9 bases lining up with TRBD2. V dropped 5 bases and J dropped 6; count of bases not matched to a gene: 11. Germline CDR1 MNHNS, CDR2 SASEGT. The CDR3 is 15 amino acids.